Following are 2 T cell receptor beta chains from one sample sequenced in a study of OX40 agonist ivuxolimab in advanced cancers. The data were produced by immunoSEQ multiplex PCR, yet TCRdb's version contains in-frame clones alone and is incomplete. The sample lists tens of thousands of clones, approximately 88% seen once, with roughly 2.7% in the top ten. The starting material was CD4+ or CD8+ T cells sorted from blood, obtained in a trial of the OX40 agonist ivuxolimab. These receptors originate from an adult with an advanced solid tumor such as melanoma, head and neck, liver or kidney cancer.

The genes are TRBV10-3 and TRBJ1-5; 7 positions match TRBD1. Trimming took 5 bases from V and 4 from J; bases not matched to a gene: 2. Germline CDR1 is ENHRY and CDR2 is SYGVKD. This CDR3 comprises 13 residues. The CDR3 coding sequence is TGTGCCATCAGTTTGGGACAGAATCAGCCCCAGCATTTT. This translates into CAISLGQNQPQHF.

V gene TRBV6-5 combines with J gene TRBJ2-2, with 7 bases aligning to TRBD2. Germline-derived CDR1 and CDR2 are MNHEY and SVGAGI. V gave up 6 bases and J gave up 7 bases; unmatched junction bases: 8. The CDR3 totals 14 residues. The CDR3 DNA reads TGTGCCAGCAGCCGACCGGGGGGAATCGGGGAGCTGTTTTTT. It codes for CASSRPGGIGELFF.